A single T cell receptor (beta chain) is shown here with its context. Its recognized antigen is unknown. No base-level quality is on record; no much larger clone is a single base apart. These data belong to a study of cytomegalovirus exposure and HLA in healthy donors (dated by TCRdb to between 2016 and 2019). Regarding the complete study: An earlier analysis of 587 of the donors reported approximately 280 Gb of sequence data and 95 million to 140 million unique TCR beta sequences obtained from roughly 170 million T cells. In a later genetic analysis, genome-wide SNP genotypes for about 65% of the roughly 700 donors were used, and that subset was treated as a discovery cohort. On average, about 240,000 unique TCR beta nucleotide sequences were sequenced per donor among roughly 430 genotyped donors of the cohort, with roughly 18% of those sequences being non-productive. Of the roughly 400 genotyped donors, approximately 83% fell in the genetic ancestry cluster associated with self-reported Caucasian donors. The study was designed to test whether signatures of past pathogen exposure could be identified by cataloging public T cell receptors. A few DR-DQ haplotypes were treated as single units for association and clustering because of strong linkage in the cohort. Roughly 300 gigabases of sequencing data and 70 million to 85 million unique TCR sequences were included in an early release covering 500 to 750 HLA-typed donors. Typing coverage varied by locus: 629-630 donors for A, B, C, DRB1 and DQB1; approximately 520 for DQA1; nearly 610 for DPA1; under 490 for DPB1. Both class I and class II loci were covered by HLA typing, at four-digit resolution. Alongside the repertoire data, information on donor age, sex, ethnicity and CMV serostatus was compiled. In addition to the first cohort of several hundred subjects, a separate validation cohort of over 90 different subjects was used. The T cell repertoires of 670 or so subjects were profiled by immunosequencing and related to cytomegalovirus serostatus. To study patterns of TCR occurrence, a later analysis re-analyzed previously published TCR beta repertoires from several hundred donors and added high-resolution HLA genotyping. High-throughput TCR immunosequencing, statistical association of individual TCRs with disease status, and machine learning were combined to predict cytomegalovirus infection status. Every repertoire in the discovery cohort had been generated on one and the same sequencing platform. Rather than drawing on any new phenotypic data, the later analysis identified candidate immune exposures from TCR beta sequences and the way those sequences occurred across donors. An earlier analysis of several hundred of the donors applied high-throughput TCR beta sequencing to assess whether each TCR beta V gene segment acted as functional or pseudogenic. What the study reported, not specific to this receptor: Because counts were too low, about 15 rarely observed V segments, including chromosome 9 orphons, were left out of the earlier analysis of 500 to 750 of the donors. Three of the identified cytomegalovirus-associated TCR beta chains were confirmed in vitro to be specific for cytomegalovirus antigens. Most TCR sequences were seen in very few donors, while some public TCRs were found in many individuals. In this cohort, only TCR beta chains were sequenced, and detectable features were limited by the absence of alpha or paired-chain data. According to a later analysis, most CMV-associated TCR beta chains appeared to be HLA-restricted, and the HLA associations seemed to be driven largely by CMV exposure. It was suggested by the authors that the approach could potentially be generalized to other disease states and immunological phenotypes. In a later analysis, the rate of TCR association differed among HLA loci, with DRB1 alleles having the most associated TCRs and HLA-C alleles having the fewest. A cluster of highly shared sequence variants was judged likely to represent a technical artifact of the sequencing pipeline. In a later analysis, around 15,000 TCR beta sequences were associated with specific HLA alleles at a false discovery rate of 0.05. An association between a missense DCLRE1C variant and V-gene and J-gene trimming of TCR beta chains was found in a later genetic analysis and replicated in an independent cohort. A further reported finding was that TCR beta sequences accurately predicted the HLA-A and HLA-B alleles for most subjects in the first cohort. Linkage disequilibrium might explain the correlated functional status among segregating V segments, but an unknown experimental factor could not be excluded. The study gave a list of more than 150 TCR beta chains associated with cytomegalovirus. The presence/absence analyses assumed that sequencing depth was roughly uniform across donors, and that assumption may not be true. Because HLA typing was missing for some donors at each locus, association tests included only the typed subset. The classifier was reported to diagnose cytomegalovirus status with high specificity and sensitivity in both the original and validation cohorts. Several of the top co-occurrence clusters appeared to be linked to parvovirus B19, influenza, CMV and Epstein-Barr virus, according to a later analysis. In an earlier analysis of fewer than 750 of the donors, most TCR beta V segments were observed in productive rearrangements about 87% or about 30% of the time, broadly matching IMGT annotations. Compared with the approximately 720-donor mean, donors in an Asian-associated ancestry cluster had fewer N-insertions in productive TCRs, according to a later genetic analysis. CMV serostatus was the only immune exposure information available for the cohort. Because the 87-base-pair reads could not distinguish some IMGT-functional V segments, including TRBV6-2 and TRBV6-3, those segments were excluded. Compared with equally common non-associated chains, HLA-associated TCR beta chains in a later analysis were more clonally expanded and had lower generation probabilities. When HLA alleles, especially DR and DQ, strongly co-occurred, attributing TCR associations to individual alleles was difficult.

Based on the germline V gene (reference sequence), the CDR1 and CDR2 sequences are LNHNV and YYDKDF. V lost 3 bases and J lost 5 bases; the stretch between them is 14 bases long. The CDR3 goes from the cysteine to the phenylalanine over 15 residues. Of the read, only the CDR3 DNA is kept; its 45 bases are in frame from base 1. Libraries were built with the immunoSEQ multiplex PCR assay. For the multiplex PCR, a mixture combining 60 forward primers for TCR Vbeta segments and 13 reverse primers for TCR Jbeta segments was used. The CDR3 region of rearranged TCR beta genes was amplified from genomic DNA with a multiplex PCR assay. The amplified TCR beta libraries were sequenced on the Illumina HiSeq System as 87-base-pair reads. The paper's data handling went like this. A later analysis tallied some 79 million unique TCR beta chains across the 650 to 750 repertoires, and approximately 12 million of those chains were shared by two or more donors. A nearest-neighbor algorithm error-corrected the raw reads and collapsed the reads into unique sequences, merging closely related sequences to remove PCR and sequencing errors. CDR3 sequences were aligned to IMGT reference sequences to assign V, D and J gene segments. For a sequence to be retained, a match of at least six nucleotides was required to both a V gene segment and a J gene segment. Rearrangements were classified as productive when the CDR3 lacked stop codons and remained in frame with V and J, and all other rearrangements were classified as non-productive. Following IMGT convention, CDR3 was defined as the stretch from the second conserved V-encoded cysteine up to the conserved J-encoded phenylalanine. The earlier analysis of about 620 of the donors excluded sequences that lacked an unambiguous match to a single V gene segment. An earlier analysis of 550 to 650 of the donors classified V segments as functional when productive rearrangements were above 56.7% and as segregating when the standard deviation between donors was above 5%. A statistical classification framework was built to diagnose cytomegalovirus status from the catalog of TCR beta chain sequences. V and J gene assignment, in a later analysis, came from comparing TCR nucleotide sequences with IMGT/GENE-DB human TR gene sequences. Using the TCRdist pipeline, a later analysis assigned CDR3 sequences along with most-parsimonious VDJ recombination scenarios. A later analysis defined each TCR beta chain by its CDR3 amino acid sequence plus V-gene family, and excluded reads lacking a unique V-gene family. To address suspected cross-contamination and a sequencing artifact, a later analysis removed approximately 590 highly shared, low-generation-probability nucleotide sequences. A later analysis calculated a clonal expansion index for each public chain from normalized within-repertoire ranks of inferred template counts. In a later analysis, generation probabilities were computed with a VDJ recombination model fitted to out-of-frame rearrangements, and the resulting probabilities were checked against IGoR. Hypergeometric tests were used in a later analysis to score TCR-TCR, TCR-HLA and TCR-CMV co-occurrence, with a repertoire-size bias correction applied to the TCR pairs. A later analysis estimated false discovery rates by permuting HLA or CMV assignments 20 times. In a later analysis, co-occurring TCRs were grouped using DBSCAN, and TCRdist sequence similarity was added for clustering within HLA-allele-positive subsets. For co-occurrence clustering, repertoires with fewer than 30,000 or more than 120,000 public chains were excluded, along with several repertoires with anomalous nucleotide sharing. Here the immuneACCESS table is served through TCRdb, limited to in-frame sequences with V and J called. Missing clones are a known gap in these copies; in checked studies unresolved V genes cover under half, and the rest lacks a known reason. V, J and clone size are those of that table, while D and trimming were read from the DNA. The sample has approximately 170,000 clones on record, over 80% of them singletons. Around 4.1% of the sample lies in the top ten.

The cohort comprised 710 or so healthy bone marrow donors. All cohort members were sampled while nominally healthy, although unrecorded immune exposures were likely present. The donor was CMV seropositive and was included in the group of 290 or so seropositive cohort members. Every donor gave a peripheral blood sample, and the peripheral blood mononuclear cells from that sample were used for TCR beta sequencing. The Qiagen DNeasy Blood Extraction Kit was used to extract genomic DNA from the blood cell samples. This sequence uses TRBV15 and TRBJ1-5; TRBD1 might be the D gene, on 5 matching bases. This sequence was found in a man aged 45-65 years in good health and CMV-seropositive. Sample: PBMCs. The bases read TGTGCCACCAGCAGGGGGGGGACTGGCGATCAGCCCCAGCATTTT. Its protein product is CATSRGGTGDQPQHF.